A single sample is the source of the 31 T cell receptor beta chains below, sequenced in a study of shared clonotypes between healthy human individuals. The method was immunoSEQ multiplex PCR; TCRdb's version includes in-frame clones alone and lacks a portion of them. Among more than 2 million clones listed, roughly 96% were seen once. Sequenced sample: naive CD4+ T cells sorted from blood. The sample's subset: CD45RA+ positively selected. These receptors were collected from a man between 18 and 35 years old in good health.

The genes are TRBV6-6 and TRBJ1-2, with TRBD1 matching 9 bases. CDR3 size: 14 residues. CDR1 and CDR2 (germline): MNHNY, SVGAGI (reference sequence). After removal of 6 bases from V and 6 bases from J, the junction contained 8 bases not matched to a gene. CDR3 residues: CASRPRTGEDGYTF. CDR3 nucleotide sequence: TGTGCCAGCAGGCCTCGGACAGGGGAGGATGGCTACACCTTC.

The chain carries TRBV30 and TRBJ1-1; no reliable D call. The CDR3 sequence is 12 residues long. V was pared by 8 bases and J by 1 base, with 11 bases between. Germline CDR1 reads GTSNPN; CDR2 reads SVGIG (reference sequence). The CDR3 region is CAVARENTEAFF. The CDR3 nucleotides read TGTGCCGTGGCCAGAGAGAACACTGAAGCTTTCTTT.

The chain uses TRBV5-6 and TRBJ1-4; TRBD1 aligns across 11 bases. The CDR3 consists of 16 residues. V lost 2 bases, J lost 5 bases, and 5 bases stayed unmatched. CDR1 is SGHDT and CDR2 is YYEEEE in the germline V gene. The CDR3 region is CASSFRGQGENEKLFF. CDR3 DNA: TGTGCCAGCAGCTTCAGGGGACAGGGGGAAAATGAAAAACTGTTTTTT.

This chain links TRBV9 with TRBJ2-7; no clear D. Trimming stripped 4 bases from V and 5 bases from J, with 16 bases between. The CDR3 loop spans 14 amino acids. The germline CDR1 and CDR2 sequences are SGDLS and YYNGEE. CDR3 DNA sequence: TGTGCCAGCAGCAGAGATGGTTGGGGTGACGAGCAGTACTTC. Translation gives CASSRDGWGDEQYF.

The V gene is TRBV6-5, the J gene TRBJ2-2, with TRBD2 identical over 10 bases. V lost 7 bases and J lost 4; bases outside the gene matches: 6. CDR1 MNHEY and CDR2 SVGAGI come from the germline V gene. The CDR3 is 15 residues long. The CDR3 DNA sequence: TGTGCCAGCACCCAAGCGGGAGGGCGCACCGGGGAGCTGTTTTTT. As protein: CASTQAGGRTGELFF.

The chain combines TRBV6-1 with TRBJ2-3, with TRBD2 as a possible D gene (6 bases). This CDR3 is built from 14 residues. Trimming pared 5 bases from V and 2 bases from J, leaving 11 bases between. In germline, CDR1 is MNHNS, CDR2 SASEGT. In DNA form, the CDR3 reads TGTGCCAGCAGTCGGGGGTTCGCCACAGATACGCAGTATTTT. Residues: CASSRGFATDTQYF.

The J gene is TRBJ2-1, the V gene TRBV6-5; TRBD2 matches 13 bases. Germline lookup yields CDR1 MNHEY and CDR2 SVGAGI. V trimming: 6 bases; J trimming: 12 bases; junction bases outside the gene matches: 11. The CDR3 is 15 residues long. The CDR3 loop reads CASSPTLAGGPWQFF. DNA of the CDR3: TGTGCCAGCAGCCCTACACTAGCGGGGGGGCCATGGCAGTTCTTC.

The rearrangement uses TRBV5-1 and TRBJ2-7; a possible D gene is TRBD2 (6 bases). V dropped 5 bases and J dropped 2 bases, with 14 bases sitting between them. This CDR3 spans 14 amino acids. CDR1 is SGHRS and CDR2 is YFSETQ in the germline V gene. The CDR3 reads CASRREVIAYEQYF. CDR3 nucleotide sequence: TGCGCCAGCAGAAGGGAGGTAATTGCCTACGAGCAGTACTTC.

The genes are TRBV28 and TRBJ1-1, with D unclear. Trimming left V 5 bases short and J 0 bases short, with 10 bases between. CDR3 length equals 14 residues. CDR1 and CDR2 from the germline V gene are MDHEN and SYDVKM. The CDR3 nucleotides are TGTGCCAGCAGTCCCCGGGAACTGAACACTGAAGCTTTCTTT. As protein: CASSPRELNTEAFF.

The chain carries TRBV6-6 and TRBJ1-1; D gene ambiguous. The CDR3 loop spans 13 amino acids. Germline V gives CDR1 MNHNY, CDR2 SVGAGI (reference sequence). V dropped 2 bases and J dropped 1 base, with 5 bases sitting between them. The CDR3 loop is CASSYGSNTEAFF. The CDR3 nucleotides are TGTGCCAGCAGTTACGGTTCGAACACTGAAGCTTTCTTT.

The chain carries TRBV19 and TRBJ1-3; D is uncertain. The germline CDR1 and CDR2 sequences are LNHDA and SQIVND (reference sequence). Trimming removed 9 bases from V and 0 bases from J, with 15 bases in between. The CDR3 has 15 residues. CDR3 residues: CASRTAPASGNTIYF. As DNA, the CDR3 is TGTGCCAGCCGCACAGCACCGGCCTCTGGAAACACCATATATTTT.

V is TRBV6-6 and J is TRBJ2-7; tentatively, D is TRBD2 (6 bases). Germline V CDR1 and CDR2: MNHNY, SVGAGI (reference sequence). The CDR3 loop spans 16 amino acids. V gave up 0 bases and J gave up 3 bases, with 15 bases separating them. CDR3 protein: CASSYSSPGVGYEQYF. The DNA of the CDR3 is TGTGCCAGCAGTTACTCGAGTCCGGGAGTGGGCTACGAGCAGTACTTC.

This clone was picked up one time. V gene TRBV6-6 combines with J gene TRBJ2-7, with 16 bases fitting TRBD2. V lost 2 bases, J lost 9 bases, and 7 bases stayed unmatched. The CDR3 has 16 amino acids. Germline loops: CDR1 MNHNY, CDR2 SVGAGI (reference sequence). DNA for the CDR3: TGTGCCAGCAGTTACCAAGGGACTAGCGGGGGGGAGTGGCAGTACTTC. This codes for CASSYQGTSGGEWQYF.

This chain connects TRBV5-1 to TRBJ2-7; D is uncertain. CDR1 and CDR2 from the germline V gene are SGHRS and YFSETQ. The CDR3 loop spans 15 amino acids. Trimming removed 4 bases at V and 0 bases at J, with 14 bases between. The CDR3 loop reads CASSERPESSYEQYF. CDR3 DNA: TGCGCCAGCAGCGAACGACCGGAGAGCTCCTACGAGCAGTACTTC. The full variable domain, completed using reference TRBV5-1 and TRBJ2-7, is KAGVTQTPRYLIKTRGQQVTLSCSPISGHRSVSWYQQTPGQGLQFLFEYFSETQRNKGNFPGRFSGRQFSNSRSEMNVSTLELGDSALYLCASSERPESSYEQYFGPGTRLTVT.

The chain couples TRBV6-6 to TRBJ1-4, with D possibly TRBD1 on 5 matching bases. This CDR3 is built from 16 residues. Trimming pared 4 bases from V and 3 bases from J, leaving 15 bases between. Germline CDR1 is MNHNY and CDR2 is SVGAGI (reference sequence). The CDR3 sequence: CASSSPTGGANEKLFF. The CDR3 DNA follows: TGTGCCAGCAGTTCTCCCACTGGGGGAGCTAATGAAAAACTGTTTTTT.

This chain joins TRBV2 and TRBJ1-1; D unclear. The CDR3 consists of 11 residues. V lost 7 bases to trimming and J lost 4 bases, with 7 bases between them. Per germline, CDR1 SNHLY and CDR2 FYNNEI. DNA for the CDR3: TGTGCCAGCAACCTTATCACTGAAGCTTTCTTT. Amino acids: CASNLITEAFF.

This sequence joins TRBV30 and TRBJ2-5; a weak D match, TRBD1 (5 bases). Trimming removed 5 bases at V and 5 bases at J, with 21 bases between. Germline values: CDR1 GTSNPN, CDR2 SVGIG (reference sequence). This CDR3 region has 15 residues. CDR3 in amino acids: CAWSQGVSAKETQYF. As DNA, the CDR3 is TGTGCCTGGTCGCAAGGGGTCAGTGCGAAGGAGACCCAGTACTTC.

The J gene is TRBJ2-7, the V gene TRBV25-1, with D perhaps TRBD1 or TRBD2 (5 bases each). CDR1 is MGHDK, CDR2 SYGVNS, per germline. This CDR3 is 18 amino acids long. Trimming pared 0 bases from V and 4 bases from J, leaving 22 bases between. CDR3 protein: CASSEYRFGAGNNYEQYF. In DNA form, the CDR3 reads TGTGCCAGCAGTGAATATAGGTTCGGGGCAGGGAACAATTACGAGCAGTACTTC.

The chain is built from TRBV30 and TRBJ2-5; D is perhaps TRBD2 (6 bases). The CDR3 spans 14 residues. The V and J ends lost 4 bases and 5 bases respectively, with 17 bases between them. From germline, CDR1 is GTSNPN and CDR2 SVGIG (reference sequence). The CDR3 DNA reads as TGTGCCTGGACCCACTCCGGGGGAACGGAGACCCAGTACTTC. Its translation: CAWTHSGGTETQYF.

The chain recombines TRBV6-5 with TRBJ1-2; 8 bases fit TRBD1. With V trimmed by 0 bases and J by 2 bases, 5 bases remained unmatched. Germline loops: CDR1 MNHEY, CDR2 SVGAGI. The CDR3 loop spans 16 amino acids. CDR3 nucleotide sequence: TGTGCCAGCAGTTACTCGAGGGACAGGACAAACTATGGCTACACCTTC. Its protein product is CASSYSRDRTNYGYTF.

This chain uses TRBV10-3 with TRBJ2-7; a weak D match, TRBD2 (5 bases). Germline-derived CDR1 and CDR2 are ENHRY and SYGVKD. CDR3 length: 15 amino acids. Trimming cost V 6 bases and J 0 bases, with 15 bases left between them. In nucleotides, the CDR3 is TGTGCCATCAGCCACCAGAGGAGCGGCTCCTACGAGCAGTACTTC. It specifies CAISHQRSGSYEQYF.

The gene calls are TRBV25-1 and TRBJ1-6; possibly TRBD1 for D (5 bases). The CDR3 consists of 13 residues. Germline lookup yields CDR1 MGHDK and CDR2 SYGVNS. Deletions cut 8 bases from V and 7 bases from J, with 12 bases between. The CDR3 reads CASADSGNSPLHF. The CDR3 nucleotides are TGTGCCAGCGCCGACAGCGGGAATTCACCCCTCCACTTT. The variable domain in full, completed from reference TRBV25-1 and TRBJ1-6, reads EADIYQTPRYLVIGTGKKITLECSQTMGHDKMYWYQQDPGMELHLIHYSYGVNSTEKGDLSSESTVSRIRTEHFPLTLESARPSHTSQYLCASADSGNSPLHFGNGTRLTVT.

The V and J genes are TRBV7-8 and TRBJ2-2; D unresolved. The CDR3 loop spans 15 amino acids. Germline V gene sequence: CDR1 SGHVS, CDR2 FQNEAQ. Trimming removed 7 bases from V and 1 base from J, with 13 bases in between. This CDR3 reads CASTQMVVNTGELFF. The CDR3 region has the DNA TGTGCCAGCACCCAGATGGTAGTGAACACCGGGGAGCTGTTTTTT.

The gene calls are TRBV5-6 and TRBJ1-2; TRBD1 aligns across 7 bases. The CDR3 has 15 amino acids. Germline V gene data show CDR1 as SGHDT and CDR2 as YYEEEE. The V gene end was trimmed by 4 bases and the J gene end by 4 bases; junction bases not matched to a gene: 10. This chain's CDR3 is CASSNGQVLTYGYTF. The CDR3 DNA follows: TGTGCCAGCAGCAACGGACAGGTTCTTACCTATGGCTACACCTTC.

For this clone: Different DNA sequences within this sample yield the same CDR3. V usage is TRBV5-1 and J usage is TRBJ2-7; possible D gene TRBD1, 5 bases. The CDR3 runs 12 residues. Trimming stripped 0 bases from V and 5 bases from J, with 6 bases between. Per the germline V gene, CDR1 is SGHRS and CDR2 is YFSETQ. The CDR3, as DNA: TGCGCCAGCAGCTTGGAGGGGAACGAGCAGTACTTC. Translated: CASSLEGNEQYF.

The chain has TRBV6-5 and TRBJ2-7, with D possibly matching TRBD1 (6 bases). V shed 6 bases and J shed 4 bases, with 16 bases lying between them. CDR1 MNHEY and CDR2 SVGAGI come from the germline V gene. This CDR3 comprises 14 residues. CDR3 DNA sequence: TGTGCCAGCAGCCCTGGAGGACAGTTATACGAGCAGTACTTC. The encoded protein is CASSPGGQLYEQYF.

The V gene is TRBV7-2, the J gene TRBJ2-4; 7 bases agree with TRBD1. There are 16 residues in the CDR3. With V trimmed by 5 bases and J by 2 bases, 9 bases remained unmatched. Germline loops: CDR1 SGHTA, CDR2 FQGNSA. Here the CDR3 DNA reads TGTGCCAGCAGCCAGTGGGACAGAGATCCCAAAAACATTCAGTACTTC. Amino acid sequence: CASSQWDRDPKNIQYF.

The chain is built from TRBV6-1 and TRBJ2-5; a weak D match, TRBD1 (6 bases). The length of the CDR3 is 14 residues. Trimming took off 5 bases at V and 1 base at J, with 11 bases between the two ends. The germline V gene has CDR1 MNHNS and CDR2 SASEGT. CDR3 residues: CASSLGHFQETQYF. For the CDR3, the DNA is TGTGCCAGCAGTTTGGGACACTTCCAAGAGACCCAGTACTTC.

The chain combines TRBV7-2 with TRBJ1-4; no reliable D call. Trimming took off 1 base at V and 4 bases at J, with 10 bases between the two ends. The CDR3 is 15 residues long. From germline, CDR1 is SGHTA and CDR2 FQGNSA. For the CDR3, the DNA is TGTGCCAGCAGCTTAGTGAGCGGGCTTAATGAAAAACTGTTTTTT. This sequence encodes CASSLVSGLNEKLFF.

The gene calls are TRBV4-1 and TRBJ1-6; D uncertain. The CDR3 has 15 amino acids. V dropped 0 bases and J dropped 9 bases, with 12 bases sitting between them. Germline assignment: CDR1 MGHRA and CDR2 YSYEKL. In DNA form, the CDR3 reads TGCGCCAGCAGCCAAGATGAGACGGGCGGTTCACCCCTCCACTTT. Translated: CASSQDETGGSPLHF.

The chain links TRBV2 to TRBJ2-3, with a possible D match to TRBD2 (6 bases). Germline CDR1 and CDR2: SNHLY and FYNNEI. The germline V and J ends were trimmed by 5 bases and 0 bases, with 9 bases remaining between them. The CDR3 spans 14 residues. The CDR3 here is CASSSGTSTDTQYF. CDR3 in DNA: TGTGCCAGCAGTTCCGGGACTAGCACAGATACGCAGTATTTT.